The rows below give T cell receptor beta chains drawn from one sample of a study of T cell responses to AZD1222 COVID-19 vaccine. Here immunoSEQ multiplex PCR was the method, and the copy in TCRdb shows in-frame clones only, minus some. Of some 130,000 clones in the sample, under 95% were seen once. The sequencing here drew on peripheral blood, taken on day 0 of AZD1222 vaccination. These receptors came from an adult in good health. CDR3s include the opening cysteine and the closing phenylalanine or tryptophan. Each record gives: CDR3 DNA, CDR3 protein, J gene, D gene, clone size, V gene. The D gene is left open where the match is weak. Expanded clones get a size class; other rows say once, few or many, or leave the size out.

CDR3 DNA: TGTGCCTGGGGGGGGGACGGGACCCAGTACTTC
CDR3 protein: CAWGGDGTQYF
J gene: TRBJ2-5
D gene: TRBD2
clone size: -
V gene: TRBV30

CDR3 DNA: TGCGCCAGCAGCAAGGTTACAGGGATGAACACTGAAGCTTTCTTT
CDR3 protein: CASSKVTGMNTEAFF
J gene: TRBJ1-1
D gene: -
clone size: -
V gene: TRBV5-1

CDR3 DNA: TGTGCCAGCAGTTTGGGGCAGGCTCCAGATACGCAGTATTTT
CDR3 protein: CASSLGQAPDTQYF
J gene: TRBJ2-3
D gene: -
clone size: once
V gene: TRBV27

CDR3 DNA: TGCAGCGTTGCTGGTGACGGGGGCGGCTACACCTTC
CDR3 protein: CSVAGDGGGYTF
J gene: TRBJ1-2
D gene: -
clone size: -
V gene: TRBV29-1

CDR3 DNA: TGTGCCAGCAGTTGGACCTCCCATGAGCAGTTCTTC
CDR3 protein: CASSWTSHEQFF
J gene: TRBJ2-1
D gene: -
clone size: -
V gene: TRBV6-2/TRBV6-3

CDR3 DNA: TGTGCCAGTAGCCAATCGTATAGACAGGCTTTATACAATGAGCAGTTCTTC
CDR3 protein: CASSQSYRQALYNEQFF
J gene: TRBJ2-1
D gene: -
clone size: -
V gene: TRBV19

CDR3 DNA: TGTGCCAGCAGCTTGCCCGGGAGATCTGAAGCTTTCTTT
CDR3 protein: CASSLPGRSEAFF
J gene: TRBJ1-1
D gene: -
clone size: -
V gene: TRBV5-6

CDR3 DNA: TGTGCCAGCAGGGGGCGCAACTATGGCTACACCTTC
CDR3 protein: CASRGRNYGYTF
J gene: TRBJ1-2
D gene: -
clone size: -
V gene: TRBV2

CDR3 DNA: TGTGCCAGCAGCTTAGAATTCTTTGGCGGGAGGGCCGGGGAGACCCAGTACTTC
CDR3 protein: CASSLEFFGGRAGETQYF
J gene: TRBJ2-5
D gene: TRBD2
clone size: -
V gene: TRBV7-2

CDR3 DNA: TGTGCCAGTAGTACGGGACAGGGGCGAGACTATGGCTACACCTTC
CDR3 protein: CASSTGQGRDYGYTF
J gene: TRBJ1-2
D gene: TRBD1
clone size: -
V gene: TRBV19

CDR3 DNA: TGTGCCAGCAGTGAATCAGGGCAGTTAGGAGGGACCCAGTACTTC
CDR3 protein: CASSESGQLGGTQYF
J gene: TRBJ2-5
D gene: -
clone size: -
V gene: TRBV25-1

CDR3 DNA: TGTGCCAGCAGCTACCCCATGGGGAGCGCGGATACGCAGTATTTT
CDR3 protein: CASSYPMGSADTQYF
J gene: TRBJ2-3
D gene: -
clone size: -
V gene: TRBV13

CDR3 DNA: TGTGCCAGCAGCTTAGCGGGGTTGAACACTGAAGCTTTCTTT
CDR3 protein: CASSLAGLNTEAFF
J gene: TRBJ1-1
D gene: -
clone size: -
V gene: TRBV7-9

CDR3 DNA: TGTGCCAGCAGCGTAGGGAGAGGGCCCACTGAAGCTTTCTTT
CDR3 protein: CASSVGRGPTEAFF
J gene: TRBJ1-1
D gene: -
clone size: -
V gene: TRBV9

CDR3 DNA: TGTGCCAGCAGCTTTTCCGGTAATCAGCCCCAGCATTTT
CDR3 protein: CASSFSGNQPQHF
J gene: TRBJ1-5
D gene: -
clone size: -
V gene: TRBV7-9

CDR3 DNA: TGTGCCACCAGCAGAGGGTGGACAGAGAATTCACCCCTCCACTTT
CDR3 protein: CATSRGWTENSPLHF
J gene: TRBJ1-6
D gene: -
clone size: -
V gene: TRBV15

CDR3 DNA: TGCGCCAGCAGCTTGCAGTTGCTTAGGGGTACGAGGGGCAATGAGCAGTTCTTC
CDR3 protein: CASSLQLLRGTRGNEQFF
J gene: TRBJ2-1
D gene: -
clone size: -
V gene: TRBV5-1

CDR3 DNA: TGTGCCAGCAGCCGTAGCGGGGGGGGGCCAGATACGCAGTATTTT
CDR3 protein: CASSRSGGGPDTQYF
J gene: TRBJ2-3
D gene: TRBD2
clone size: -
V gene: TRBV5-4

CDR3 DNA: TGTGCCTGGAGTGTATCGGACCCAAATTCACCCCTCCACTTT
CDR3 protein: CAWSVSDPNSPLHF
J gene: TRBJ1-6
D gene: -
clone size: once
V gene: TRBV30

CDR3 DNA: TGTGCCAGCAGCTTAGGACTAAGGGGGGTCACAGATACGCAGTATTTT
CDR3 protein: CASSLGLRGVTDTQYF
J gene: TRBJ2-3
D gene: -
clone size: -
V gene: TRBV7-6

CDR3 DNA: TGTGCCAGCAGCCAAGGCCAAGGGGCTTCCTACGAGCAGTACTTC
CDR3 protein: CASSQGQGASYEQYF
J gene: TRBJ2-7
D gene: -
clone size: -
V gene: TRBV4-2

CDR3 DNA: TGTGCCTGGAGTGATACTAATGAAAAACTGTTTTTT
CDR3 protein: CAWSDTNEKLFF
J gene: TRBJ1-4
D gene: -
clone size: -
V gene: TRBV30

CDR3 DNA: TGTGCCAGAAGCTTGAACCCCGGGACAGACTTAAGAGAATACACCGGGGAGCTGTTTTTT
CDR3 protein: CARSLNPGTDLREYTGELFF
J gene: TRBJ2-2
D gene: TRBD1
clone size: -
V gene: TRBV5-3

CDR3 DNA: TGCAGCGTTGAAGGGGACAGTCTTTACTCCTACGAGCAGTACTTC
CDR3 protein: CSVEGDSLYSYEQYF
J gene: TRBJ2-7
D gene: TRBD1
clone size: once
V gene: TRBV29-1

CDR3 DNA: TGTGCCAGCTCACCAGGTGGTGCTGAAGCTTTCTTT
CDR3 protein: CASSPGGAEAFF
J gene: TRBJ1-1
D gene: -
clone size: -
V gene: TRBV18

CDR3 DNA: TGTGCCAGCAGCCGGGACAACTACAATGAGCAGTTCTTC
CDR3 protein: CASSRDNYNEQFF
J gene: TRBJ2-1
D gene: -
clone size: -
V gene: TRBV7-3

CDR3 DNA: TGCGCCAGCAGCACCAACCAAGAGACCCAGTACTTC
CDR3 protein: CASSTNQETQYF
J gene: TRBJ2-5
D gene: -
clone size: once
V gene: TRBV5-1

CDR3 DNA: TGTGCCAGCAGCCCGATCGCGACCGACGGGAACACTGAAGCTTTCTTT
CDR3 protein: CASSPIATDGNTEAFF
J gene: TRBJ1-1
D gene: -
clone size: -
V gene: TRBV7-3

CDR3 DNA: TGTGCCAGCACCCGATCAGGATACGAGCAGTACTTC
CDR3 protein: CASTRSGYEQYF
J gene: TRBJ2-7
D gene: -
clone size: -
V gene: TRBV12-3/TRBV12-4

CDR3 DNA: TGTGCCAGCAGTTTGACAGGGGAATATCAGCCCCAGCATTTT
CDR3 protein: CASSLTGEYQPQHF
J gene: TRBJ1-5
D gene: TRBD1
clone size: -
V gene: TRBV27

CDR3 DNA: TGTGCCAGCAGCCACATGGCCCAGAACACTGAAGCTTTCTTT
CDR3 protein: CASSHMAQNTEAFF
J gene: TRBJ1-1
D gene: -
clone size: -
V gene: TRBV7-2

CDR3 DNA: TGTGCCAGCAGTCCAGGGAATCGTCCTTCACCCCTCCACTTT
CDR3 protein: CASSPGNRPSPLHF
J gene: TRBJ1-6
D gene: -
clone size: -
V gene: TRBV2

CDR3 DNA: TGCAGCGACGTCCCCGGGACAGGGTCCTATGGCTACACCTTC
CDR3 protein: CSDVPGTGSYGYTF
J gene: TRBJ1-2
D gene: TRBD1
clone size: -
V gene: TRBV29-1

CDR3 DNA: TGTGCCAGCTCACCAGAGCAGATCGTGGTTTCACCCCTCCACTTT
CDR3 protein: CASSPEQIVVSPLHF
J gene: TRBJ1-6
D gene: -
clone size: -
V gene: TRBV18

CDR3 DNA: TGTGCCAGCACCGTTTGGGTGGTCGGCGAAAAACTGTTTTTT
CDR3 protein: CASTVWVVGEKLFF
J gene: TRBJ1-4
D gene: -
clone size: -
V gene: TRBV2

CDR3 DNA: TGTGCCAGCAGCCCAGGGAGGGGGCGGACCTATGAAAAACTGTTTTTT
CDR3 protein: CASSPGRGRTYEKLFF
J gene: TRBJ1-4
D gene: TRBD1
clone size: -
V gene: TRBV7-2

CDR3 DNA: TGTGCCAGCGGCTCCGCATTCGGCTCAGGGCCACTTTGGGGCTACACCTTC
CDR3 protein: CASGSAFGSGPLWGYTF
J gene: TRBJ1-2
D gene: -
clone size: -
V gene: TRBV27

CDR3 DNA: TGTGCCACCAGTGATGGGGGACAGGGGAAAGAGACCCAGTACTTC
CDR3 protein: CATSDGGQGKETQYF
J gene: TRBJ2-5
D gene: TRBD1
clone size: -
V gene: TRBV24-1

CDR3 DNA: TGTGCCTGGAGTACGGGGGCTAATAATGAAAAACTGTTTTTT
CDR3 protein: CAWSTGANNEKLFF
J gene: TRBJ1-4
D gene: -
clone size: -
V gene: TRBV30

CDR3 DNA: TGTGCCAGCAGCGTAGGCCCAGATAATCAGCCCCAGCATTTT
CDR3 protein: CASSVGPDNQPQHF
J gene: TRBJ1-5
D gene: -
clone size: -
V gene: TRBV9

CDR3 DNA: TGCGCCAGCAGCCAGGAGAGCGGCTACGAGCAGTACTTC
CDR3 protein: CASSQESGYEQYF
J gene: TRBJ2-7
D gene: -
clone size: -
V gene: TRBV4-1

CDR3 DNA: TGTGCCAGCAGCCATGACGGGGGCGGACAGCCCCAGCATTTT
CDR3 protein: CASSHDGGGQPQHF
J gene: TRBJ1-5
D gene: -
clone size: once
V gene: TRBV7-2